This is a list of T cell receptor beta chains from one sample in a study of blood T cell repertoires in COVID-19. The repertoire was sequenced with immunoSEQ multiplex PCR; TCRdb's copy has only in-frame clones and lacks some. The repertoire includes about 110,000 clones, approximately 88% of them detected once, and 4.5% to 6% sits in the top ten. The source material was peripheral blood. All receptors derive from a middle-aged man with active or convalescent COVID-19. Each CDR3 is given with its conserved first and last residue. D genes are given only for firm matches. Clone size is stated in some rows and not others, as once, few, many or a class when expanded.

size,V,J,D,DNA,CDR3
-,TRBV9,TRBJ2-5,-,TGTGCCAGCGGCCGGGACAGAGGAGGGGAGACCCAGTACTTC,CASGRDRGGETQYF
few,TRBV6-5,TRBJ2-5,-,TGTGCCAGCAGTTACAGACAGATGAAGACCCAGTACTTC,CASSYRQMKTQYF
-,TRBV12-5,TRBJ2-2,-,TGTGCTAGTGGTCCCTCCGACAGGACCGGGGAGCTGTTTTTT,CASGPSDRTGELFF
-,TRBV7-9,TRBJ2-3,TRBD2,TGTGCCAGCAGCTGGGGTAGCGGGAGGACGACAGATACGCAGTATTTT,CASSWGSGRTTDTQYF
once,TRBV27,TRBJ1-1,TRBD1,TGTGCCAGCAGTCCGGGACAGGGTGTTATTGAAGCTTTCTTT,CASSPGQGVIEAFF
-,TRBV15,TRBJ2-7,TRBD2,TGTGCCACCAGCAGAGATTACCTAGCGGGAGGGGAATACGAGCAGTACTTC,CATSRDYLAGGEYEQYF
-,TRBV7-6,TRBJ2-1,TRBD2,TGTGCCAGCAGCCTAGCGGGAGGGCCTAACAATGAGCAGTTCTTC,CASSLAGGPNNEQFF
-,TRBV27,TRBJ1-2,-,TGTGCCAGCAGTTTACTTAACTATGGCTACACCTTC,CASSLLNYGYTF
-,TRBV10-2,TRBJ1-2,-,TGCGCCAGCCGGGGGGGCAGCAACTATGGCTACACCTTC,CASRGGSNYGYTF
few,TRBV28,TRBJ2-7,TRBD2,TGTGCCAGCAGTTCCTTAACTAGCGGGAGGTCAACGGTCCATCCCTACGAGCAGTACTTC,CASSSLTSGRSTVHPYEQYF
-,TRBV7-9,TRBJ1-1,-,TGTGCCAGCAGCCTTACAGAGAACACTGAAGCTTTCTTT,CASSLTENTEAFF
-,TRBV19,TRBJ1-2,-,TGTGCCAGTAGACTACAGGGTCGAGACTATGGCTACACCTTC,CASRLQGRDYGYTF
-,TRBV9,TRBJ2-2,TRBD1,TGTGCCAGCAGCGTGGGTCCGGGACAGGGGGCAACCACCGGGGAGCTGTTTTTT,CASSVGPGQGATTGELFF
-,TRBV27,TRBJ2-2,-,TGTGCCAGCAAGGGGGCGAACACCGGGGAGCTGTTTTTT,CASKGANTGELFF
-,TRBV27,TRBJ1-1,-,TGTGCCAGCAGTCCATCCCAGGACACGAACACTGAAGCTTTCTTT,CASSPSQDTNTEAFF
-,TRBV5-1,TRBJ2-7,-,TGCGCCAGCAGCTTCCGGCAGGTCGACGACGGGCAGTACTTC,CASSFRQVDDGQYF
-,TRBV19,TRBJ2-3,-,TGTGCCAGTAGTATAGTGGAGACCCCTAGCACAGATACGCAGTATTTT,CASSIVETPSTDTQYF
-,TRBV10-3,TRBJ2-7,TRBD1,TGTGCCATCAGGGGACAGCCTGGGTACGAGCAGTACTTC,CAIRGQPGYEQYF
-,TRBV28,TRBJ1-2,TRBD1,TGTGCCAGCAGTTTTAGTGGGACAGGCACCTATGGCTACACCTTC,CASSFSGTGTYGYTF
-,TRBV5-6,TRBJ2-7,TRBD1,TGTGCCAGCAGCTGGGACAGGGGCCGACCGGGTTACGAGCAGTACTTC,CASSWDRGRPGYEQYF
-,TRBV10-3,TRBJ1-1,-,TGTGCCATCTCGGAGGGACGGTCTTCGAACACTGAAGCTTTCTTT,CAISEGRSSNTEAFF
-,TRBV12-3/TRBV12-4,TRBJ2-5,-,TGTGCCAGCAGTTTATACAGGCAAGAGACCCAGTACTTC,CASSLYRQETQYF
few,TRBV19,TRBJ2-3,-,TGTGCCAGTACATTCAGAGTCGGGGACACAGATACGCAGTATTTT,CASTFRVGDTDTQYF
once,TRBV15,TRBJ1-5,TRBD1,TGTGCCACCAGCAGAGGTTACGACAGGGCTAGCAATCAGCCCCAGCATTTT,CATSRGYDRASNQPQHF
-,TRBV5-1,TRBJ1-1,TRBD1,TGCGCCAGCAGCTTGAAGGGCCCCGGGACAGGGGGCCCTAGCACTGAAGCTTTCTTT,CASSLKGPGTGGPSTEAFF
-,TRBV11-2,TRBJ2-1,-,TGTGCCAGCAGCGCGAACCGGGGTCCCACCTCCTGGCAGTTCTTC,CASSANRGPTSWQFF
-,TRBV7-3,TRBJ2-1,TRBD2,TGTGCCAGCAGCTTACAGCGGGGAGGGGAGCAGTTCTTC,CASSLQRGGEQFF
-,TRBV5-1,TRBJ2-1,TRBD2,TGCGCCAGCAGCTTGGTTCCGGCGGGAGGGGGTGAGCAGTTCTTC,CASSLVPAGGGEQFF
once,TRBV9,TRBJ2-7,TRBD2,TGTGCCAGCAGCGTCGCTAGCGGAGCGGCCTCCTACGAGCAGTACTTC,CASSVASGAASYEQYF
-,TRBV5-1,TRBJ2-1,TRBD1,TGCGCCAGCAGCCCCGGGACAGGGAGCAATGAGCAGTTCTTC,CASSPGTGSNEQFF
-,TRBV7-3,TRBJ2-1,TRBD2,TGTGCCAGCAGCAAGGGACTAGCGGGAAGTGGTTACAATGAGCAGTTCTTC,CASSKGLAGSGYNEQFF
-,TRBV2,TRBJ2-7,-,TGTGCCAGCAGTGGCGGGGAAGGGGACCCCTACGAGCAGTACTTC,CASSGGEGDPYEQYF
-,TRBV7-9,TRBJ1-1,TRBD1,TGTGCCAGCAGCAACCCAGGGGGTGAAGCTTTCTTT,CASSNPGGEAFF
-,TRBV6-2/TRBV6-3,TRBJ2-3,TRBD2,TGTGCCAGCAGTACCCCACAGGGACTAGCGGGGATCACAGATACGCAGTATTTT,CASSTPQGLAGITDTQYF
-,TRBV5-4,TRBJ2-2,TRBD1,TGTGCCAGCAGCTTGGGTCCAGGGGGCACCGGGGAGCTGTTTTTT,CASSLGPGGTGELFF
-,TRBV19,TRBJ2-1,TRBD1,TGTGCCAGTACCTACAGGGACAGGTACAATGAGCAGTTCTTC,CASTYRDRYNEQFF
-,TRBV5-4,TRBJ2-1,TRBD2,TGTGCCAGCAGCTTGAGGGAGGGCGGGTACAATGAGCAGTTCTTC,CASSLREGGYNEQFF
-,TRBV7-2,TRBJ2-3,TRBD1,TGTGCCAGCAGCTATTGGGGGGACAGGGGAGGGACAGATACGCAGTATTTT,CASSYWGDRGGTDTQYF
once,TRBV7-2,TRBJ2-5,-,TGTGCCAGCAGCATTATTTGGGGAGGAGGACAAGAGACCCAGTACTTC,CASSIIWGGGQETQYF
-,TRBV27,TRBJ2-7,TRBD1,TGTGCCAGCAGTTTTAGGGGGCCCGAGCAGTACTTC,CASSFRGPEQYF
once,TRBV29-1,TRBJ1-1,-,TGCAGCGTGTCTCCCGGGGGGGAATTCATGAACACTGAAGCTTTCTTT,CSVSPGGEFMNTEAFF
once,TRBV5-8,TRBJ2-6,TRBD1,TGTGCCAGCAGCTTAAGGACAGGGGGCAAGTCTGGGGCCAACGTCCTGACTTTC,CASSLRTGGKSGANVLTF
-,TRBV7-2,TRBJ1-1,-,TGTGCCAGCAGCTTTAATGTGGCGACTAACACTGAAGCTTTCTTT,CASSFNVATNTEAFF
-,TRBV5-1,TRBJ2-3,-,TGCGCCAGCAGTTTTAGGGGTTCGGATACGCAGTATTTT,CASSFRGSDTQYF
few,TRBV30,TRBJ1-6,-,TGTGCCTGGAGTGTATATGAGGATGTCTACCTGTATAATTCACCCCTCCACTTT,CAWSVYEDVYLYNSPLHF
-,TRBV5-6,TRBJ2-1,TRBD2,TGTGCCAGCAGCTTGGTGTCTAGCGGGGCTTTCCCAATATTCAATGAGCAGTTCTTC,CASSLVSSGAFPIFNEQFF
-,TRBV9,TRBJ2-3,TRBD2,TGTGCCAGCAGCGGCGGGAGGGGGACAGATACGCAGTATTTT,CASSGGRGTDTQYF
-,TRBV6-1,TRBJ1-4,-,TGTGCCAGCAGTGAAGCGACAGGAGAACCTGCAAAACTGTTTTTT,CASSEATGEPAKLFF
once,TRBV11-2,TRBJ2-7,-,TGTGCCAGCAGCTCCACACTAGGGTCCTACGAGCAGTACTTC,CASSSTLGSYEQYF
-,TRBV27,TRBJ2-7,TRBD2,TGTGCCAGCGGTCTAGCGGGAGGACCCTACGAGCAGTACTTC,CASGLAGGPYEQYF
-,TRBV3-1/TRBV3-2,TRBJ2-7,-,TGTGCCAGCAGGATCTCCGGGTCCAGCTACTACGAGCAGTACTTC,CASRISGSSYYEQYF
few,TRBV4-1,TRBJ1-1,TRBD1,TGCGCCAGCAGCCAGGCAGGGGGCTTCGCCACTGAAGCTTTCTTT,CASSQAGGFATEAFF